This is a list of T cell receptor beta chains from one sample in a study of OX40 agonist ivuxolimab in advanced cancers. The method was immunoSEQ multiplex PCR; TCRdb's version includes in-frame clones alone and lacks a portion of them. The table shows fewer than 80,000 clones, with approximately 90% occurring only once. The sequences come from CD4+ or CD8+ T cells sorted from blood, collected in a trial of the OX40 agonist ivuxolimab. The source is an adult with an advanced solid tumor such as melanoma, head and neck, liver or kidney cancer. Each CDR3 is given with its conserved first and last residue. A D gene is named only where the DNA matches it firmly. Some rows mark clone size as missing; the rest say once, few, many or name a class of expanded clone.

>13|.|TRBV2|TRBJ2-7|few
CASSGDRIYEQYF
TGTGCCAGCAGTGGAGACAGGATTTACGAGCAGTACTTC
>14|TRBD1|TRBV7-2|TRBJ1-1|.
CASSSGQLNTEAFF
TGTGCCAGCAGCTCGGGACAGTTGAACACTGAAGCTTTCTTT
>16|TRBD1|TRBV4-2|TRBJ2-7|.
CASSQAVQGEIYEQYF
TGTGCCAGCAGCCAGGCCGTACAGGGGGAGATCTACGAGCAGTACTTC
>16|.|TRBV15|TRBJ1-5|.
CATSREGGVSNQPQHF
TGTGCCACCAGCAGGGAGGGGGGCGTGAGCAATCAGCCCCAGCATTTT
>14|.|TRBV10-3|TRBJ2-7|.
CAITGGTRGYEQYF
TGTGCCATCACGGGGGGCACACGGGGCTACGAGCAGTACTTC
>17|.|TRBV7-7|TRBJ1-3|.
CASSLNEGTGPGNTIYF
TGTGCTAGCAGCTTAAATGAGGGCACCGGCCCTGGAAACACCATATATTTT
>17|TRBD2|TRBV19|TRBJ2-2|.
CASKGLAGGPGTGELFF
TGTGCCAGTAAAGGGCTAGCGGGAGGGCCGGGGACCGGGGAGCTGTTTTTT
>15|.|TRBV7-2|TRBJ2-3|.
CASSPSLARTDTQYF
TGTGCCAGCAGCCCTAGTCTAGCCCGCACAGATACGCAGTATTTT
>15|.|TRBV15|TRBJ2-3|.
CATSRDSQSTDTQYF
TGTGCCACCAGCAGAGATTCCCAGAGCACAGATACGCAGTATTTT
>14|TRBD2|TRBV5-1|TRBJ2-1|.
CASRNPGTIVGEFF
TGCGCCAGCAGAAACCCCGGGACTATCGTCGGGGAGTTCTTC
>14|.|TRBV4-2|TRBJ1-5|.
CASSQEEGNQPQHF
TGTGCCAGCAGCCAAGAGGAGGGAAATCAGCCCCAGCATTTT
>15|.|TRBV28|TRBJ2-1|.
CASSLWGFSYNEQFF
TGTGCCAGCAGTTTGTGGGGGTTTTCCTACAATGAGCAGTTCTTC
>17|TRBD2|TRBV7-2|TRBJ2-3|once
CASSPPGLAGGVDTQYF
TGTGCCAGCAGCCCCCCGGGACTAGCGGGAGGAGTAGATACGCAGTATTTT
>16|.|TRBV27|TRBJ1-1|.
CASSFSRAAMNTEAFF
TGTGCCAGCAGTTTTTCGCGGGCGGCGATGAACACTGAAGCTTTCTTT
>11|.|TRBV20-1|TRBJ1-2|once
CSASEGYGYTF
TGCAGTGCTAGCGAGGGCTATGGCTACACCTTC
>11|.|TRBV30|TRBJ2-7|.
CACHTTYEQYF
TGTGCCTGCCACACAACCTACGAGCAGTACTTC
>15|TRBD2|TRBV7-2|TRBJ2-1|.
CASSWTSGAYNEQFF
TGTGCCAGCAGTTGGACTAGCGGAGCTTACAATGAGCAGTTCTTC
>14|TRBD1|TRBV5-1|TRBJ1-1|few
CASSEQGGNTEAFF
TGCGCCAGCAGCGAACAGGGGGGTAACACTGAAGCTTTCTTT
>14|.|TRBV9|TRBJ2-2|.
CASSVGGFGGELFF
TGTGCCAGCAGCGTAGGAGGGTTTGGCGGGGAGCTGTTTTTT
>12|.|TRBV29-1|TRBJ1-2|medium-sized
CSVRGQANGYTF
TGCAGCGTTAGGGGCCAGGCTAATGGCTACACCTTC
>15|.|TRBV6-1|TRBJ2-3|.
CASSEAVGTTDTQYF
TGTGCCAGCAGTGAAGCGGTGGGAACCACAGATACGCAGTATTTT
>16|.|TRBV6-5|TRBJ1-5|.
CASSYSGGGTSETKHF
TGTGCCAGCAGTTACTCGGGCGGGGGGACCAGCGAAACCAAGCATTTT
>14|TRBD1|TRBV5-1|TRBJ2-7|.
CASSSGQGTREQYF
TGCGCCAGCAGCTCGGGACAGGGAACCCGCGAGCAGTACTTC
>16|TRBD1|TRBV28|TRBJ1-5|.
CASSPWGTGGNQPQHF
TGTGCCAGCAGTCCCTGGGGGACAGGGGGAAATCAGCCCCAGCATTTT
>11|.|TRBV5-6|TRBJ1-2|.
CASSMAGGYTF
TGTGCCAGCAGCATGGCAGGTGGCTACACCTTC
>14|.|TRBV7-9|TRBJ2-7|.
CASSFGLGWEEQYF
TGTGCCAGCAGCTTTGGACTGGGTTGGGAGGAGCAGTACTTC
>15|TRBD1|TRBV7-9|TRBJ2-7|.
CAIGTGGGGSYEQYF
TGTGCCATCGGGACAGGGGGCGGGGGCTCCTACGAGCAGTACTTC
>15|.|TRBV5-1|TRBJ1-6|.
CASSLGVGYNSPLHF
TGCGCCAGCAGCTTGGGCGTAGGATATAATTCACCCCTCCACTTT
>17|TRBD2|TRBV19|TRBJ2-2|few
CASSIFSGGAGPGELFF
TGTGCCAGTAGTATCTTTAGCGGGGGAGCGGGGCCCGGGGAGCTGTTTTTT
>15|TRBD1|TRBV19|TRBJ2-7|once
CASSMGGQGSYEQYF
TGTGCCAGTAGTATGGGGGGACAGGGCTCCTACGAGCAGTACTTC
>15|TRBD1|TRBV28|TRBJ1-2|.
CASSLLGTGLVGYTF
TGTGCCAGCAGTTTATTGGGGACAGGGTTGGTTGGCTACACCTTC
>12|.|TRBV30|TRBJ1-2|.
CAWSVGGDGYTF
TGTGCCTGGAGTGTAGGAGGGGATGGCTACACCTTC